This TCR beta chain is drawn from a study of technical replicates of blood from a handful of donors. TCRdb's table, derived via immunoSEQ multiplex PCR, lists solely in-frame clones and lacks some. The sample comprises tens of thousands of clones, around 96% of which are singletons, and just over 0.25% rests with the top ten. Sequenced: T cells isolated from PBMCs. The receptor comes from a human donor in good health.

The CDR3 loop reads CASSKDRGLYGYTF. The CDR3 region has the DNA TGTGCCAGTAGTAAGGACAGGGGACTCTATGGCTACACCTTC. This sequence joins TRBV19 and TRBJ1-2; 9 bases map to TRBD1. This CDR3 contains 14 residues. CDR1 is LNHDA and CDR2 is SQIVND in the germline V gene (reference sequence). The V gene end was trimmed by 4 bases and the J gene end by 4 bases; junction bases not matched to a gene: 4.